These 11 T cell receptor beta chains came from one sample sequenced in a study of blood T cells in healthy people across ages. The authors ran a second PCR of roughly 6 to 12 cycles using a sample-barcoded 5' primer and a J-beta primer mix. TCRdb reprocessed the 5' RACE reads via MiXCR and lists one record per CDR3 protein. The table has approximately 800,000 distinct CDR3 sequences, 46% seen once. The sequencing sample was made of blood. All receptors come from a man aged 80 or over in good health.

The chain is built from TRBV10-3 and TRBJ1-2, with a weak D call TRBD1 (6 bases). CDR1 ENHRY and CDR2 SYGVKD come from the germline V gene. V shed 7 bases and J shed 5 bases, with 14 bases lying between them. The CDR3 totals 13 residues. The CDR3 sequence is CAITQRTAYGYTF. The CDR3 coding sequence is TGTGCCATCACCCAGCGGACAGCGTATGGCTACACCTTC.

This clonotype was counted a few times. The gene calls are TRBV7-8 and TRBJ2-1; 11 bases map to TRBD2. This CDR3 spans 15 amino acids. V lost 4 bases to trimming and J lost 8 bases; unmatched junction nucleotides: 7. Germline V gene data show CDR1 as SGHVS and CDR2 as FQNEAQ. The CDR3 DNA reads TGTGCCAGCAGCTCATTAGCGGGAGGGGGCTATGAGCAGTTCTTC. Its translation is CASSSLAGGGYEQFF.

A few counts support this clonotype. The rearrangement joins TRBV24-1 to TRBJ1-5; no clear D. Germline CDR1 KGHDR, CDR2 SFDVKD. The CDR3 spans 13 residues. The V and J ends lost 7 bases and 0 bases respectively, with 6 bases between them. The CDR3 loop reads CATSQHSNQPQHF. CDR3 DNA: TGTGCCACCAGCCAGCATAGCAATCAGCCCCAGCATTTT.

The chain joins TRBV14 to TRBJ2-3; the D gene is possibly TRBD2 (5 bases). The CDR3 is 16 amino acids. Germline V CDR1 and CDR2: SGHDN, FVKESK. V shed 3 bases and J shed 2 bases, with 15 bases lying between them. The CDR3: CASSQALAGPTDTQYF. CDR3 bases: TGTGCCAGCAGCCAGGCGCTAGCCGGACCCACAGATACGCAGTATTTT.

The rearrangement joins TRBV9 to TRBJ2-3; 7 positions match TRBD2. The CDR3 spans 15 residues. The germline V gene encodes CDR1 SGDLS and CDR2 YYNGEE. V shed 0 bases and J 4 bases; nucleotides not matched to a gene: 5. DNA for the CDR3: TGTGCCAGCAGCGTAGATAGCGCGGGGGCAGATACGCAGTATTTT. As protein: CASSVDSAGADTQYF.

The chain recombines TRBV28 with TRBJ2-1; 14 bases are a match to TRBD2. The V segment lost 11 bases and the J segment 4 bases; nucleotides outside the gene matches: 16. Germline V gene sequence: CDR1 MDHEN, CDR2 SYDVKM. The CDR3 loop spans 18 amino acids. In DNA, the CDR3 is TGTGCCTCACCCCCATCCGGGACTAGCGGGAGTCGGTACAATGAGCAGTTCTTC. Its protein is CASPPSGTSGSRYNEQFF.

This clonotype was counted a few times. The rearrangement uses TRBV7-2 and TRBJ2-2; D remains ambiguous. V was trimmed by 5 bases and J by 0 bases, leaving 13 bases between them. CDR3 length: 16 residues. CDR1 SGHTA and CDR2 FQGNSA come from the germline V gene. The CDR3 region has the DNA TGTGCCAGCAGCCTTTGGACGCAAGCGAACACCGGGGAGCTGTTTTTT. Residues: CASSLWTQANTGELFF.

The chain combines TRBV6-6 with TRBJ1-2; D unclear. This CDR3 spans 14 amino acids. CDR1 is MNHNY and CDR2 is SVGAGI in the germline V gene (reference sequence). Trimming took off 8 bases at V and 4 bases at J, with 17 bases between the two ends. The CDR3 coding sequence is TGTGCCAGCTTTAACAGCCACCAACTCTATGGCTACACCTTC. Translating gives CASFNSHQLYGYTF.

The chain is built from TRBV28 and TRBJ2-5; 7 bases are a match to TRBD2. Germline V lookup: CDR1 MDHEN, CDR2 SYDVKM. The CDR3 has 14 amino acids. Losses at the gene ends were 3 bases for V and 5 bases for J; bases not matched to a gene: 6. Here the CDR3 reads CASSFSRERETQYF. In DNA form, the CDR3 reads TGTGCCAGCAGTTTCTCGCGGGAGAGGGAGACCCAGTACTTC.

This rearrangement joins TRBV18 to TRBJ2-5; D ambiguous. The V end lost 1 base, the J end lost 2 bases, and 11 bases lay between the germline ends. This CDR3 region has 15 residues. Germline assignment: CDR1 KGHSH and CDR2 LQKENI. The CDR3 nucleotides are TGTGCCAGCTCACCACTGGCGACGGTACAAGAGACCCAGTACTTC. Protein sequence: CASSPLATVQETQYF. The variable domain in full, completed from reference TRBV18 and TRBJ2-5, reads NAGVMQNPRHLVRRRGQEARLRCSPMKGHSHVYWYRQLPEEGLKFMVYLQKENIIDESGMPKERFSAEFPKEGPSILRIQQVVRGDSAAYFCASSPLATVQETQYFGPGTRLLVL.

V usage is TRBV2 and J usage is TRBJ2-1, with 9 bases matching TRBD2. Germline lookup yields CDR1 SNHLY and CDR2 FYNNEI. This CDR3 is 13 amino acids long. V was pared by 7 bases and J by 6 bases, with 4 bases of the junction left unmatched. The CDR3 region has the DNA TGTGCCAGCAACCGACTAGCGGTCAATGAGCAGTTCTTC. Protein sequence: CASNRLAVNEQFF.